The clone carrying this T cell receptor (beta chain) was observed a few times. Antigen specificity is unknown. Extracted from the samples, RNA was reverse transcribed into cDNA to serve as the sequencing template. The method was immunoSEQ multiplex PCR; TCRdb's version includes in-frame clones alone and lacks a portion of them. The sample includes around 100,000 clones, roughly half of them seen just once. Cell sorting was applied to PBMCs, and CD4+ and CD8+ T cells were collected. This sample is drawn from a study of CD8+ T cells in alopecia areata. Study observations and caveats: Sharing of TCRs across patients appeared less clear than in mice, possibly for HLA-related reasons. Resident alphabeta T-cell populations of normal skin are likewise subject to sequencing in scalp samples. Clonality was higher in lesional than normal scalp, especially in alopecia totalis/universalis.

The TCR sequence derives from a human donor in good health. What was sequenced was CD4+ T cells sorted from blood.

This CDR3 reads CASSAQNYGYTF. As DNA, the CDR3 is TGTGCCAGCAGCGCCCAGAACTATGGCTACACCTTC. V gene TRBV7-9 combines with J gene TRBJ1-2; D unresolved. Germline V gene data show CDR1 as SEHNR and CDR2 as FQNEAQ (reference sequence). V lost 5 bases and J 2 bases, leaving 6 bases between the germline ends. The length of the CDR3 is 12 residues.